The clone carrying this T cell receptor (beta chain) was seen only a few times. Sequenced by immunoSEQ multiplex PCR; TCRdb stores in-frame clones only, minus some. The sample contains fewer than 200,000 clones, 85% of which appear only once. CDR1 LNHDA and CDR2 SQIVND come from the germline V gene (reference sequence). Trimming removed 5 bases from V and 2 bases from J, with 13 bases in between. The CDR3 is made up of 14 amino acids. This specimen comes from a study of cytomegalovirus exposure and HLA in healthy donors. The rearrangement joins TRBV19 to TRBJ2-7; TRBD2 is a possible D gene (5 bases). The sample taken for sequencing was PBMCs. The clonotype originates from a young man in good health and CMV-seropositive. CDR3 bases: TGTGCCAGTAGTGCGGGCGGGCCCCCCTACGAGCAGTACTTC. Translated, it gives CASSAGGPPYEQYF. The entire variable domain, with the rest obtained from reference TRBV19 and TRBJ2-7, is as follows: DGGITQSPKYLFRKEGQNVTLSCEQNLNHDAMYWYRQDPGQGLRLIYYSQIVNDFQKGDIAEGYSVSREKKESFPLTVTSAQKNPTAFYLCASSAGGPPYEQYFGPGTRLTVT.